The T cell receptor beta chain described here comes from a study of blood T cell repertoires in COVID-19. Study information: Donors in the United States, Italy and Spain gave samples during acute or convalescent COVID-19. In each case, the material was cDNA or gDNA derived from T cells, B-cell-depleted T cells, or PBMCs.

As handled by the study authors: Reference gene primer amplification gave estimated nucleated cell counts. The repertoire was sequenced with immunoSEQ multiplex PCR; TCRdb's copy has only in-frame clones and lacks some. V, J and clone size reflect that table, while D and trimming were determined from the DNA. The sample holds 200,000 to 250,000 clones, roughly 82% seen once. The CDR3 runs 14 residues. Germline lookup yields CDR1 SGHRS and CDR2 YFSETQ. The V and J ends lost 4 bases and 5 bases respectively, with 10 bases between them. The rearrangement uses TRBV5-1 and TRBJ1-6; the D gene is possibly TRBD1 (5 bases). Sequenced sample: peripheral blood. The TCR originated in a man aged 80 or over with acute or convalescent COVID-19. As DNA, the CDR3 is TGCGCCAGCAGCCTGGACATGAATAATTCACCCCTCCACTTT. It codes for CASSLDMNNSPLHF.